This passage covers 14 T cell receptor beta chains from one sample sequenced in a study of blood T cell repertoires in COVID-19. TCRdb keeps only in-frame clones here, not all; method: immunoSEQ multiplex PCR. The table has approximately 470,000 clones, 87% seen once; the top ten hold approximately 0.7%. Sequences were obtained from PBMCs or T cells enriched from blood (not recorded which). The receptors shown here come from a woman younger than 30 who had recovered from COVID-19.

The chain is built from TRBV11-2 and TRBJ1-2, with TRBD1 matching 7 bases. The CDR3 totals 14 residues. CDR1 is SGHAT, CDR2 FQNNGV, per germline. Losses at the gene ends were 3 bases for V and 7 bases for J; bases not matched to a gene: 8. CDR3 region: CASSFPTGIFGYTF. The CDR3 region has the DNA TGTGCCAGCAGCTTCCCGACAGGGATCTTTGGCTACACCTTC.

The rearrangement joins TRBV27 to TRBJ1-4; possibly TRBD1 for D (5 bases). The germline gives CDR1 MNHEY, CDR2 SMNVEV (reference sequence). Trimming cost V 6 bases and J 4 bases, with 12 bases left between them. This CDR3 is built from 14 residues. The CDR3 reads CASSVTARNEKLFF. In nucleotides, the CDR3 is TGTGCCAGCAGCGTGACAGCCCGTAATGAAAAACTGTTTTTT.

The DNA of the CDR3 is TGTGCCAGCAGGGACAGGTCCCATGGCTACACCTTC. Protein product: CASRDRSHGYTF. The V call is TRBV2, the J call TRBJ1-2; 7 nucleotides line up with TRBD1. The CDR3 spans 12 residues. CDR1 and CDR2 (germline): SNHLY, FYNNEI. With V trimmed by 6 bases and J by 6 bases, 4 bases remained unmatched.

This chain joins TRBV12-3 or TRBV12-4 and TRBJ1-5, with 9 bases that match TRBD1. With 6 bases clipped from V and 4 bases from J, the junction kept 1 base outside the gene matches. The CDR3 contains 13 residues. The CDR3 DNA reads as TGTGCCAGCAGCGACAGGGGGAATCAGCCCCAGCATTTT. Amino acid sequence: CASSDRGNQPQHF.

The gene calls are TRBV28 and TRBJ1-3; D possibly corresponds to TRBD1 (5 bases). Per germline, CDR1 MDHEN and CDR2 SYDVKM. The CDR3 length is 14 residues. V was shortened by 2 bases and J by 0 bases, with 5 bases between the two germline ends. CDR3 DNA: TGTGCCAGCAGTTTAGGGGCCTCTGGAAACACCATATATTTT. Translated, it gives CASSLGASGNTIYF. Together with reference TRBV28 and TRBJ1-3, the CDR3 gives the full variable domain: DVKVTQSSRYLVKRTGEKVFLECVQDMDHENMFWYRQDPGLGLRLIYFSYDVKMKEKGDIPEGYSVSREKKERFSLILESASTNQTSMYLCASSLGASGNTIYFGEGSWLTVV.

This sequence joins TRBV18 and TRBJ2-2; D perhaps matches TRBD2 (5 bases). Germline assignment: CDR1 KGHSH and CDR2 LQKENI. The V end lost 8 bases, the J end lost 4 bases, and 20 bases lay between the germline ends. The CDR3 spans 16 residues. CDR3 nucleotide sequence: TGTGCCAGCACCAAAATCCGGGGATCGAGCACCGGGGAGCTGTTTTTT. Translating it yields CASTKIRGSSTGELFF.

This sequence joins TRBV4-1 and TRBJ1-2; unclear D gene. V lost 0 bases to trimming and J lost 4 bases, with 9 bases between them. Germline-derived CDR1 and CDR2 are MGHRA and YSYEKL. The CDR3 is 14 amino acids. The CDR3 DNA sequence: TGCGCCAGCAGCCAAGATGGGCAGACCTATGGCTACACCTTC. It specifies CASSQDGQTYGYTF.

Turning to this clone: Distinct nucleotide sequences in the sample also encode this CDR3. The CDR3 nucleotides read TGTGCCAGTAGTATAGATCGGGGAACCGGGGAGCTGTTTTTT. This translates into CASSIDRGTGELFF. V gene TRBV19 combines with J gene TRBJ2-2, with D possibly TRBD2 on 5 matching bases. V dropped 0 bases and J dropped 5 bases, with 7 bases sitting between them. Germline-derived CDR1 and CDR2 are LNHDA and SQIVND (reference sequence). CDR3 length: 14 amino acids. Combining the CDR3 with reference TRBV19 and TRBJ2-2 gives the whole variable domain DGGITQSPKYLFRKEGQNVTLSCEQNLNHDAMYWYRQDPGQGLRLIYYSQIVNDFQKGDIAEGYSVSREKKESFPLTVTSAQKNPTAFYLCASSIDRGTGELFFGEGSRLTVL.

This chain links TRBV10-1 with TRBJ2-7, with 7 bases lining up with TRBD2. The J segment lost 5 bases and the V segment lost 3 bases, leaving 1 base of the junction unmatched. This CDR3 has 12 amino acids. Germline values: CDR1 WNHNN, CDR2 SYGVQD (reference sequence). CDR3 region: CASSDGGNEQYF. The CDR3 DNA reads TGCGCCAGCAGTGACGGGGGGAACGAGCAGTACTTC.

V usage is TRBV7-4 and J usage is TRBJ1-3; D possibly corresponds to TRBD1 (5 bases). Trimming took off 1 base at V and 4 bases at J, with 11 bases between the two ends. The germline gives CDR1 SGHVT, CDR2 SQSDAQ. This CDR3 is 15 amino acids long. In nucleotides, the CDR3 is TGTGCCAGCAGCTTAGTCGACAGCCGAGGAAACACCATATATTTT. Protein product: CASSLVDSRGNTIYF.

The CDR3 here is CASSLDIQASYGYTF. The CDR3 region has the DNA TGCGCCAGCAGCTTGGATATCCAGGCCTCCTATGGCTACACCTTC. The rearrangement uses TRBV5-1 and TRBJ1-2; D remains ambiguous. This CDR3 has 15 amino acids. Germline V gene data show CDR1 as SGHRS and CDR2 as YFSETQ. V was trimmed by 0 bases and J by 4 bases, leaving 13 bases between them.

J is TRBJ2-1 and V is TRBV7-2, with TRBD1 identical over 9 bases. CDR1 is SGHTA, CDR2 FQGNSA, per germline. J gave up 0 bases and V 4 bases, and 7 bases lay outside the gene matches. The CDR3 consists of 17 residues. In DNA form, the CDR3 reads TGTGCCAGCAGCTGGCGGGGGACAGGGCCCTCCTACAATGAGCAGTTCTTC. It specifies CASSWRGTGPSYNEQFF.

This rearrangement joins TRBV5-6 to TRBJ1-2; maybe TRBD1 (6 bases). The CDR3 consists of 14 residues. Germline V gene sequence: CDR1 SGHDT, CDR2 YYEEEE. V was clipped by 2 bases and J by 3 bases, with 11 bases between them. The CDR3 DNA reads TGTGCCAGCAGCTTTATACAGGGAGACTATGGCTACACCTTC. Translation: CASSFIQGDYGYTF.

With respect to this clone: Other DNA sequences in this specimen translate into the identical CDR3. The rearrangement links TRBV5-4 to TRBJ1-3, with a possible D match to TRBD1 (6 bases). The germline V and J ends were trimmed by 3 bases and 1 base, with 8 bases remaining between them. The CDR3 loop spans 14 amino acids. In germline, CDR1 is SGHNT, CDR2 YYREEE (reference sequence). CDR3: CASSSRGSGNTIYF. In DNA, the CDR3 is TGTGCCAGCAGCTCTAGGGGGTCTGGAAACACCATATATTTT. Combining the CDR3 with reference TRBV5-4 and TRBJ1-3 gives the whole variable domain ETGVTQSPTHLIKTRGQQVTLRCSSQSGHNTVSWYQQALGQGPQFIFQYYREEENGRGNFPPRFSGLQFPNYSSELNVNALELDDSALYLCASSSRGSGNTIYFGEGSWLTVV.